Sequencing of this TCR beta chain was carried out in a study of T cell responses to AZD1222 COVID-19 vaccine. Overall study results and limits: Females outnumbered males among donors, who were mostly white British; clonal diversity was possibly underestimated. There were repertoire samples only from the period after the peak T cell response.

Comment on this clone: Its target is unknown.

Generated by immunoSEQ multiplex PCR, the TCRdb table keeps only in-frame clones and is missing some. The sample includes roughly 120,000 clones, 92% of them seen just once. From germline, CDR1 is SNHLY and CDR2 FYNNEI. After removal of 5 bases from V and 9 bases from J, the junction contained 9 bases not matched to a gene. The CDR3 loop spans 13 amino acids. The specimen comprised peripheral blood, sampled 28 days after the second AZD1222 dose. The receptor was derived from an adult who received the AZD1222 COVID-19 vaccine. V is TRBV2 and J is TRBJ1-1, with 7 positions matching TRBD1. The DNA for the CDR3 is TGTGCCAGCAGTAAGATAGACAGGGCACAAGCTTTCTTT. Its protein product is CASSKIDRAQAFF.